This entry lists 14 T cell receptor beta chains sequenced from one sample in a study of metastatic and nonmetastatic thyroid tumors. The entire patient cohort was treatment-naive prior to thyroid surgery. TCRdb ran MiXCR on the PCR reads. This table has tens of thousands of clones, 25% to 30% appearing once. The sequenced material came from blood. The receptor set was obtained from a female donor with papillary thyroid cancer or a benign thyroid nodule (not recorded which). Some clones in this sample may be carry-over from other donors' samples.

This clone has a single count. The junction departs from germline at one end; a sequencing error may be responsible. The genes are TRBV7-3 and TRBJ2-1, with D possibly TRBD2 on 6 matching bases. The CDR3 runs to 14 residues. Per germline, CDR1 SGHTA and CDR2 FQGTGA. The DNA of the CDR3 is TGTGCCGGCAGCTTGACCGTGACTAGTATTGAGCAGTTCTTC. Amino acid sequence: CAGSLTVTSIEQFF.

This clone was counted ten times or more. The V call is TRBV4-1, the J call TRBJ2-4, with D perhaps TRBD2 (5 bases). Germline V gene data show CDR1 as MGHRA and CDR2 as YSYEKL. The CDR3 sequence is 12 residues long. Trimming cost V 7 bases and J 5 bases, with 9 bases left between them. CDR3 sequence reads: CASIGSENIQYF. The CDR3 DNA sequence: TGCGCCAGCATCGGTAGCGAAAACATTCAGTACTTC.

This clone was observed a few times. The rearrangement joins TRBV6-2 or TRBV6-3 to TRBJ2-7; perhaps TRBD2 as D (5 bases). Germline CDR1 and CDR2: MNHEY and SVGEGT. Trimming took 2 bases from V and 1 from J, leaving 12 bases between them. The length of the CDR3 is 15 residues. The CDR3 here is CASSYGHGGSYEQYF. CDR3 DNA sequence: TGTGCCAGCAGTTACGGGCATGGAGGTTCCTACGAGCAGTACTTC.

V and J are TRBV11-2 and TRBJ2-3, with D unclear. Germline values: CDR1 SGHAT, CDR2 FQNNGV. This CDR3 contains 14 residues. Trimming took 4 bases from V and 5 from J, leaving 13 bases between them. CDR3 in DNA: TGTGCCAGCAGCTCAAGGTCGGTGGGAGATACGCAGTATTTT. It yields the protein CASSSRSVGDTQYF.

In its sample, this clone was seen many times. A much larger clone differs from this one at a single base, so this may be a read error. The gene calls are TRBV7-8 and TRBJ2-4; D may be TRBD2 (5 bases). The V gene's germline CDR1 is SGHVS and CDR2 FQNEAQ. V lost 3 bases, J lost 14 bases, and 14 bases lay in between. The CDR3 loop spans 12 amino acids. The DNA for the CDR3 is TGTGCCAGCAGCTTCGACACCTTGGAGGAGTACTTC. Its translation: CASSFDTLEEYF. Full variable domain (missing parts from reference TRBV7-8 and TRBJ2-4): GAGVSQSPRYKVAKRGQDVALRCDPISGHVSLFWYQQALGQGPEFLTYFQNEAQLDKSGLPSDRFFAERPEGSVSTLKIQRTQQEDSAVYLCASSFDTLEEYFGAGTRLSVL.

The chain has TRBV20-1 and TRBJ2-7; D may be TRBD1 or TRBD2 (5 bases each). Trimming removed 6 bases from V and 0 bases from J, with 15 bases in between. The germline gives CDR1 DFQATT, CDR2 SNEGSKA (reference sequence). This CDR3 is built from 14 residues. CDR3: CSATGRSTSYEQYF. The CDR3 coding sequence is TGCAGTGCCACGGGACGGTCAACCTCCTACGAGCAGTACTTC.

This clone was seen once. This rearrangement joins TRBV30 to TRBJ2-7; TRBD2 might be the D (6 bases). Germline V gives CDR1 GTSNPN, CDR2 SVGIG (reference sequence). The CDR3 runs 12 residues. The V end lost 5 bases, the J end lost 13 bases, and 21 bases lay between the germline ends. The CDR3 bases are TGTGCCTGGGCGGGTGAGACTAGAGGGAGTTACTTC. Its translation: CAWAGETRGSYF.

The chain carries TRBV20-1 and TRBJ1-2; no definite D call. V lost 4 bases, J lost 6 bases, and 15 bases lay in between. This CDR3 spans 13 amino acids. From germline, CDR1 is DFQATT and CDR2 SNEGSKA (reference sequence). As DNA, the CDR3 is TGCAGTGCTACGTCTGATTTGTCTCATGGCTACACCTTC. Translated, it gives CSATSDLSHGYTF.

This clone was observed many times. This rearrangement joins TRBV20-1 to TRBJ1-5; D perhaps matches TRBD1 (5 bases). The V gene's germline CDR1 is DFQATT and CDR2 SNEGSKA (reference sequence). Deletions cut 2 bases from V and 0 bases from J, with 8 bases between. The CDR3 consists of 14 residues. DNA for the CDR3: TGCAGTGCTAGATTGGGGGGTAGCAATCAGCCCCAGCATTTT. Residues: CSARLGGSNQPQHF.

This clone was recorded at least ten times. Written as DNA, the CDR3 is TGTGCCAGCACCCATGGGGGGGAGGTCTACGAGCAGTACTTC. This codes for CASTHGGEVYEQYF. V is TRBV6-2 or TRBV6-3 and J is TRBJ2-7, with 7 bases lining up with TRBD2. Germline V lookup: CDR1 MNHEY, CDR2 SVGEGT. V lost 7 bases to trimming and J lost 3 bases; unmatched junction nucleotides: 9. The CDR3 runs 14 residues.

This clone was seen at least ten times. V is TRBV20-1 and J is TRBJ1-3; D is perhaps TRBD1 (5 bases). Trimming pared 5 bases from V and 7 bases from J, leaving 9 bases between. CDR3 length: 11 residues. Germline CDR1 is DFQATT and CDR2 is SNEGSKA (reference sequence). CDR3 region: CSAVGGNTIYF. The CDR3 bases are TGCAGTGCTGTGGGGGGGAACACCATATATTTT.

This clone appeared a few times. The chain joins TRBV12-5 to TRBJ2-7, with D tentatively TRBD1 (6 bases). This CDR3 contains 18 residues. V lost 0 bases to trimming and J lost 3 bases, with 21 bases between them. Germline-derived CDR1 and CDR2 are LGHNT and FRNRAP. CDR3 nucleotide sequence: TGTGCTAGTGGTTTGGTTTTTCTTGTGGGGACAAATAACTACGAGCAGTACTTC. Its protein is CASGLVFLVGTNNYEQYF.

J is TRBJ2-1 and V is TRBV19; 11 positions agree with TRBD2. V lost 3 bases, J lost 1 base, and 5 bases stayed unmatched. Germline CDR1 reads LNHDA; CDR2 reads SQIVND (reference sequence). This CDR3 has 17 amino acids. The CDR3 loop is CASSMGTSGRSYNEQFF. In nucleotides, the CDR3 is TGTGCCAGTAGTATGGGGACTAGCGGAAGATCCTACAATGAGCAGTTCTTC.

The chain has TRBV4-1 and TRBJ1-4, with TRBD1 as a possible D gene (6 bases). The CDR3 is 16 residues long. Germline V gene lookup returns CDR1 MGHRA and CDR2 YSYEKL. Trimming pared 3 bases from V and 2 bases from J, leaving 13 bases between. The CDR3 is CASSQKGGGTNEKLFF. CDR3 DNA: TGCGCCAGCAGCCAGAAAGGGGGGGGCACTAATGAAAAACTGTTTTTT.